The clone carrying this T cell receptor beta chain appeared a few times. Its target is not known. The CDR3 length is 16 residues. V was trimmed by 0 bases and J by 2 bases, leaving 14 bases between them. Germline V CDR1 and CDR2: SGHRS, YFSETQ. Primed by a sample-barcoded 5' primer and a J-beta primer mix, a second PCR proceeded for about 7 to 11 cycles. TCRdb recomputed calls from the 5' RACE reads with MiXCR, one row per CDR3 protein. This table has around 500,000 distinct CDR3 sequences, 45% to 55% appearing once. These data come from a study of blood T cells in healthy people across ages. Study results and caveats: While age rose, TCR beta diversity per million T cells dropped in a roughly linear way.

Sequenced: blood. The chain has TRBV5-1 and TRBJ1-2; D is undetermined. The TCR was taken from an elderly man in good health. The CDR3 DNA sequence: TGCGCCAGCAGCTTGGGCCCCCCATCAACCAACTATGGCTACACCTTC. Protein sequence: CASSLGPPSTNYGYTF.